This TCR beta chain was sequenced in a study of blood T cell repertoires in COVID-19 (dated by TCRdb to about 2020). For the study in its entirety: Collaborator samples came from the United States, Italy and Spain and covered acute and convalescent phases of COVID-19. The prospective study material was composed of cDNA or gDNA derived from T cells, B-cell-depleted T cells, or PBMCs. Subjects who had been exposed to COVID-19, were actively infected with it, or had recovered from it provided the deeply sampled blood TCRbeta repertoires that made up the dataset. The repertoires were made available in a free public database intended to serve as a resource for research on the immune response to SARS-CoV-2. Samples were obtained from the ongoing ImmuneRACE study (first 160 participants) and from some 1,200 subjects provided by 6 global collaborators. Sample metadata almost always included a de-identified subject ID, COVID-19 status, age in years and sex. Where available, HLA class I and class II types were obtained from metadata supplied by the sample provider rather than from assay-based typing.

Summary of the overall study and its limitations: How much clinical and demographic metadata was included differed by source and by participant, and the metadata was provided uncurated.

Whole blood was collected in K2EDTA tubes by collaborating institutions according to the institutions' own protocols. For TCRbeta analysis, collaborators shipped samples in one of three forms: frozen whole blood, isolated PBMCs, or DNA extracted from either of those sample types. Concerning this clone: What this receptor recognizes is not known. Per-base quality was not reported, and no clone a single base away is much larger than it.

TCRbeta CDR3 regions were amplified from genomic DNA using the immunoSEQ Assay, a bias-controlled multiplex PCR. The authors' pipeline ran thus. Within the assay, amplification of reference gene primers was used to estimate how many nucleated cells each sample contained. To quantify the absolute abundance of each unique TCRbeta CDR3 rearrangement, sequence reads were collapsed and filtered. For each sample, productive Simpson clonality was calculated as the square root of Simpson's diversity index over productive rearrangements. TCRdb mirrors the immuneACCESS table, restricted to in-frame sequences. Some clones are absent from its copies; in checked studies, under half trace to an unresolved V gene, and the reason for the others is unknown. D and trimming were read from the DNA, whereas the V and J calls and clone size are those reported in that table. Within this sample are roughly 32,000 clones, with 91% of them counted one time only. Together, the top ten hold 9.9% of the sample.

The germline V gene (reference sequence) provides CDR1 LGHDT and CDR2 YNNKEL. Clipping removes 1 base from V and 1 base from J, with 2 as the unmatched junction base count. The CDR3 sequence holds 17 residues, the cysteine and phenylalanine included. Only the CDR3 region is kept as DNA, spanning 51 bases read in frame from base 1. This clonotype was obtained from a human donor with active COVID-19. The donor label of this sample is uncertain. The chain uses TRBV3-1 (or the pseudogene TRBV3-2) and TRBJ2-5; TRBD2 lines up with 14 middle nucleotides. The sequenced sample was peripheral blood. The CDR3 loop reads CASSQGGLAGGQETQYF. The DNA sequence follows: TGTGCCAGCAGCCAAGGAGGACTAGCGGGGGGCCAAGAGACCCAGTACTTC.